Each of the 13 T cell receptor beta chains below was sequenced from the same sample in a study of T cells in Graves' hyperthyroidism and ophthalmopathy (dated 2019 in TCRdb). The library relied on multiplex PCR. Instrument used: Illumina HiSeq 2000. TCR beta CDR3 regions were amplified from RNA transcripts. A first-round RT-PCR of the TCR CDR3 used the HTBI primer set with the Qiagen OneStep RT-PCR kit. TCRdb took the public reads, trimmed them with fastp at Q25, ran MiXCR for clone calling and kept in-frame beta chains. Identical CDR3 proteins give one entry, which carries the most common genes and DNA. The sample table contains approximately 370,000 distinct CDR3 sequences; only one count was recorded for 15% of them. The top ten hold 32% of the sample. The sequencing input was blood. The source of these receptors is a woman between 25 and 40 years old with Graves' hyperthyroidism.

In this sample, this clonotype turned up a few times. The gene calls are TRBV28 and TRBJ1-3; D is ambiguous. V lost 7 bases and J lost 0, with 16 bases in between. The CDR3 extends over 16 amino acids. Per germline, CDR1 MDHEN and CDR2 SYDVKM. CDR3: CASNKDGTLSGNTIYF. CDR3 DNA: TGTGCCAGCAATAAGGACGGAACTCTCTCTGGAAACACCATATATTTT.

This clonotype was seen ten or more times. J is TRBJ2-3 and V is TRBV5-1; weak D call: TRBD1 (5 bases). Trimming removed 5 bases at V and 2 bases at J, with 12 bases between. The CDR3 runs to 14 residues. CDR1 SGHRS and CDR2 YFSETQ come from the germline V gene. CDR3 bases: TGCGCCAGCAGTCAGGGTCAAGACACAGATACGCAGTATTTT. It yields the protein CASSQGQDTDTQYF.

In its sample, this clonotype was seen many times. The genes are TRBV11-2 and TRBJ2-1, with 7 bases lining up with TRBD2. This CDR3 has 16 residues. V lost 0 bases to trimming and J lost 1 base; unmatched junction nucleotides: 3. Per the germline V gene, CDR1 is SGHAT and CDR2 is FQNNGV. The DNA of the CDR3 is TGTGCCAGCAGCTTAGATCTAGCGGTATCCTACAATGAGCAGTTCTTC. It yields the protein CASSLDLAVSYNEQFF.

As concerns this clonotype: A much larger clone lies a single base off, so this may be a read error. V gene TRBV29-1 combines with J gene TRBJ2-3; 10 nucleotides match TRBD1. Germline V gene sequence: CDR1 SQVTM, CDR2 ANQGSEA. The length of the CDR3 is 14 residues. The CDR3 here is CGVRQGARTDTQYF. In nucleotides, the CDR3 is TGCGGCGTAAGACAGGGGGCTCGCACAGATACGCAGTATTTT.

V is TRBV5-6 and J is TRBJ2-2; D perhaps matches TRBD1 (6 bases). In germline, CDR1 is SGHDT, CDR2 YYEEEE. Trimming stripped 1 base from V and 4 bases from J, with 8 bases between. The CDR3 has 14 residues. CDR3 amino acids: CASSLKQGTGELFF. The CDR3 DNA reads as TGTGCCAGCAGCTTGAAACAGGGCACCGGGGAGCTGTTTTTT.

The genes are TRBV5-5 and TRBJ2-3; maybe TRBD1 (5 bases). Germline values: CDR1 SGHKS, CDR2 YYEKEE (reference sequence). V was pared by 5 bases and J by 5 bases, with 21 bases between. The CDR3 totals 16 residues. Here the CDR3 reads CASSLGHKPERDTQYF. The DNA for the CDR3 is TGTGCCAGCAGTCTAGGACATAAGCCAGAAAGAGATACGCAGTATTTT.

This clonotype was found a few times. The genes are TRBV24-1 and TRBJ2-5; perhaps D is TRBD1 or TRBD2 (6 bases each). Trimming shortened V by 0 bases and J by 5 bases, and 12 bases separated the two germline ends. Germline V gives CDR1 KGHDR, CDR2 SFDVKD. The CDR3 loop spans 15 amino acids. In DNA form, the CDR3 reads TGTGCCACCAGTGATTTGCATGGGGGGCTTGAGACCCAGTACTTC. This gives the protein CATSDLHGGLETQYF.

The chain is built from TRBV6-5 and TRBJ2-2; 11 nucleotides agree with TRBD1. With 2 bases clipped from V and 0 bases from J, the junction kept 5 bases outside the gene matches. CDR3 size: 18 residues. Germline CDR1 is MNHEY and CDR2 is SVGAGI. CDR3 sequence (DNA): TGTGCCAGCAGTTACAGTCCGGGACAGGGGGCGAACACCGGGGAGCTGTTTTTT. This encodes CASSYSPGQGANTGELFF.

This clonotype was observed a handful of times. The J gene is TRBJ2-1, the V gene TRBV10-3; D possibly corresponds to TRBD2 (5 bases). V lost 7 bases, J lost 1 base, and 14 bases lay in between. CDR1 is ENHRY, CDR2 SYGVKD, per germline. This CDR3 is 15 amino acids long. Here the CDR3 DNA reads TGTGCCATCAACAGCGGAGGACCTTCCTACAATGAGCAGTTCTTC. It specifies CAINSGGPSYNEQFF.

This clonotype came up many times. The chain employs TRBV2 and TRBJ1-1; TRBD1 aligns across 7 bases. The J segment lost 11 bases and the V segment lost 5 bases, leaving 14 bases of the junction unmatched. The CDR3 is 14 residues long. In germline, CDR1 is SNHLY, CDR2 FYNNEI. The CDR3 DNA is TGTGCCAGCAGTACTTCACAGGGGTCGTCTGGGGCTTTCTTT. Translated, it gives CASSTSQGSSGAFF.

V usage is TRBV6-1 and J usage is TRBJ2-3, with D possibly being TRBD2 (6 bases). The germline V gene encodes CDR1 MNHNS and CDR2 SASEGT. V was pared by 6 bases and J by 0 bases, with 13 bases between. CDR3 length equals 15 residues. CDR3: CASRDSGLSTDTQYF. The CDR3 DNA reads TGTGCCAGCAGAGATAGCGGTCTTAGCACAGATACGCAGTATTTT.

This clonotype was observed at least ten times. The J gene is TRBJ2-7, the V gene TRBV2; 14 bases align to TRBD2. The V segment lost 6 bases and the J segment 0 bases; nucleotides outside the gene matches: 10. Germline assignment: CDR1 SNHLY and CDR2 FYNNEI. The CDR3 has 18 amino acids. In DNA, the CDR3 is TGTGCCAGCAGGGAAAGGACTAGCGGGAGGAAGAGCTCCTACGAGCAGTACTTC. Its protein product is CASRERTSGRKSSYEQYF.

This clonotype has a count of ten or more. The CDR3 reads CASSQDWNEQFF. CDR3 nucleotide sequence: TGTGCCAGCAGCCAAGATTGGAATGAGCAGTTCTTC. This chain connects TRBV3-1 to TRBJ2-1; D not certain. Germline CDR1 reads LGHDT; CDR2 reads YNNKEL (reference sequence). The CDR3 is made up of 12 amino acids. V lost 0 bases to trimming and J lost 7 bases, with 4 bases between them.